Listed here are 15 T cell receptor beta chains from one sample, sequenced in a study of neoadjuvant nivolumab and ipilimumab in lung cancer. Here immunoSEQ multiplex PCR was the method, and the copy in TCRdb shows in-frame clones only, minus some. The sample lists under 20,000 clones; 75% to 90% were seen once. The sequenced sample was peripheral blood, obtained before neoadjuvant nivolumab, alone or with ipilimumab. All receptors come from an adult with non-small cell lung cancer.

CDR3 in DNA: TGCGCCAGCAGCTTCGAGGGTGAAGAGACCCAGTACTTC. Translated, it gives CASSFEGEETQYF. V and J are TRBV5-1 and TRBJ2-5, with D perhaps matching TRBD2 (5 bases). Germline V gene sequence: CDR1 SGHRS, CDR2 YFSETQ. V was pared by 2 bases and J by 3 bases, with 8 bases between. The CDR3 loop spans 13 amino acids.

Only one count was recorded for this clone. This chain links TRBV30 with TRBJ2-1; D is undetermined. This CDR3 contains 11 residues. CDR1 is GTSNPN, CDR2 SVGIG, per germline (reference sequence). V lost 2 bases and J 5 bases, leaving 4 bases between the germline ends. The CDR3 loop is CAWSMDNEQFF. CDR3 bases: TGTGCCTGGAGTATGGACAATGAGCAGTTCTTC.

This rearrangement joins TRBV5-1 to TRBJ2-1; 8 nucleotides align to TRBD2. This CDR3 contains 17 residues. The germline V gene encodes CDR1 SGHRS and CDR2 YFSETQ. V gave up 0 bases and J gave up 10 bases; unmatched junction bases: 15. The DNA for the CDR3 is TGCGCCAGCAGCTTGGCGGCGGCCACGGACCGGGGGGGGGAGCAGTTCTTC. Its protein is CASSLAAATDRGGEQFF.

This sequence joins TRBV18 and TRBJ1-4, with 8 bases identical to TRBD1. The CDR3 has 15 residues. The ends lost 0 bases at V and 3 bases at J; junction bases unmatched: 0. Germline V gene lookup returns CDR1 KGHSH and CDR2 LQKENI. The CDR3 region has the DNA TGTGCCAGCTCACCACCACAGGGGGCTAATGAAAAACTGTTTTTT. Its translation: CASSPPQGANEKLFF.

The table lists this clone with a count of one. This rearrangement joins TRBV7-9 to TRBJ2-5, with a weak D call TRBD1 (6 bases). Germline V gives CDR1 SEHNR, CDR2 FQNEAQ (reference sequence). This CDR3 has 15 amino acids. V was clipped by 4 bases and J by 5 bases, with 17 bases between them. As DNA, the CDR3 is TGTGCCAGCAGCTCCGGGCAGGGGTTAGGGGAGACCCAGTACTTC. This encodes CASSSGQGLGETQYF.

The chain recombines TRBV30 with TRBJ2-7; weak D call: TRBD2 (5 bases). V was clipped by 2 bases and J by 4 bases, with 15 bases between them. Germline V gives CDR1 GTSNPN, CDR2 SVGIG (reference sequence). The CDR3 length is 14 residues. The CDR3, as DNA: TGTGCCTGGAGTCCCAGCGGCGACGGTTACGAGCAGTACTTC. Translating it yields CAWSPSGDGYEQYF.

This clone was seen a single time. The chain links TRBV28 to TRBJ1-1; D gene uncertain. With 2 bases removed from V and 0 bases from J, the gap between germline ends came to 13 bases. The germline V gene has CDR1 MDHEN and CDR2 SYDVKM. The CDR3 is 16 residues long. CDR3 region: CASSLSSRAMNTEAFF. The CDR3 DNA reads as TGTGCCAGCAGTTTAAGTAGCAGAGCTATGAACACTGAAGCTTTCTTT.

The rearrangement links TRBV7-9 to TRBJ2-1, with 9 nucleotides matching TRBD2. Germline V gives CDR1 SEHNR, CDR2 FQNEAQ (reference sequence). CDR3 size: 16 residues. With 6 bases clipped from V and 2 bases from J, the junction kept 8 bases outside the gene matches. This CDR3 reads CASRRSPSGTYNEQFF. The CDR3 region has the DNA TGTGCCAGCAGACGCTCTCCTAGCGGGACCTACAATGAGCAGTTCTTC.

The V and J genes are TRBV7-9 and TRBJ2-7; 9 positions agree with TRBD1. The CDR3 spans 16 residues. Germline CDR1 is SEHNR and CDR2 is FQNEAQ (reference sequence). The V gene end was trimmed by 2 bases and the J gene end by 3 bases; junction bases not matched to a gene: 8. CDR3 nucleotide sequence: TGTGCCAGCAGCTTACGCCCGGGACAGGGTCGCTACGAGCAGTACTTC. It yields the protein CASSLRPGQGRYEQYF.

The chain recombines TRBV4-2 with TRBJ2-7; the match to TRBD2 covers 10 bases. The CDR3 spans 15 residues. CDR1 is LGHNA, CDR2 YNFKEQ, per germline. The trim removed 3 bases at V and 3 bases at J, leaving 5 bases unmatched. This CDR3 is CASSQELAGYYEQYF. The CDR3, as DNA: TGTGCCAGCAGCCAGGAACTAGCGGGATACTACGAGCAGTACTTC.

This chain uses TRBV11-2 with TRBJ2-7; D unclear. CDR1 and CDR2 from the germline V gene are SGHAT and FQNNGV. V gave up 1 base and J gave up 4 bases, with 5 bases separating them. The CDR3 loop spans 12 amino acids. The CDR3 nucleotides are TGTGCCAGCAGCTTAGCGACTTACGAGCAGTACTTC. This sequence encodes CASSLATYEQYF.

The chain couples TRBV4-1 to TRBJ1-5; D is unresolved. Per germline, CDR1 MGHRA and CDR2 YSYEKL. Trimming took off 4 bases at V and 6 bases at J, with 10 bases between the two ends. The CDR3 has 13 amino acids. The CDR3 here is CASSPQVIQPQHF. Written as DNA, the CDR3 is TGCGCCAGCAGCCCCCAGGTAATTCAGCCCCAGCATTTT.

This chain connects TRBV25-1 to TRBJ2-7, with TRBD2 matching over 7 bases. Germline V gene sequence: CDR1 MGHDK, CDR2 SYGVNS. The V segment lost 1 base and the J segment 2 bases; nucleotides outside the gene matches: 5. This CDR3 spans 15 amino acids. DNA for the CDR3: TGTGCCAGCAGTGAATGGAGCGGGGCTGCCTACGAGCAGTACTTC. It translates to CASSEWSGAAYEQYF.

The chain uses TRBV5-4 and TRBJ2-7, with D perhaps TRBD1 or TRBD2 (7 bases each). The CDR3 sequence is 16 residues long. Germline assignment: CDR1 SGHNT and CDR2 YYREEE (reference sequence). Deletions cut 4 bases from V and 2 bases from J, with 19 bases between. CDR3 coding DNA: TGTGCCAGCAGCGGCAGGGGGGGAGGGATCCCCTACGAGCAGTACTTC. This translates into CASSGRGGGIPYEQYF.

This chain connects TRBV29-1 to TRBJ1-1; TRBD1 aligns across 8 bases. Trimming removed 6 bases from V and 2 bases from J; junction bases left unmatched: 5. The CDR3 runs to 13 residues. The germline CDR1 and CDR2 sequences are SQVTM and ANQGSEA. DNA for the CDR3: TGCAGCGTCGACAGGGGAGGAAACACTGAAGCTTTCTTT. It encodes CSVDRGGNTEAFF. Drawing the rest from reference TRBV29-1 and TRBJ1-1, the complete variable domain is SAVISQKPSRDICQRGTSLTIQCQVDSQVTMMFWYRQQPGQSLTLIATANQGSEATYESGFVIDKFPISRPNLTFSTLTVSNMSPEDSSIYLCSVDRGGNTEAFFGQGTRLTVV.